What follows are 24 T cell receptor beta chains derived from one specimen sequenced in a study of cytomegalovirus exposure and HLA in healthy donors. Researchers ran the PCR with 60 Vbeta and 13 Jbeta primers. The assay was immunoSEQ multiplex PCR, and TCRdb's table has in-frame clones only and misses some. The repertoire holds about 130,000 clones, with 80% as singletons. The sequenced material came from PBMCs. All receptors derive from a man aged 30 to 39 in good health and CMV-seronegative.

The chain carries TRBV27 and TRBJ2-7; 14 nucleotides match TRBD2. This CDR3 is 18 amino acids long. The V segment lost 5 bases and the J segment 4 bases; nucleotides outside the gene matches: 13. Germline lookup yields CDR1 MNHEY and CDR2 SMNVEV (reference sequence). The CDR3 sequence: CASSAIRGLAGAMYEQYF. Here the CDR3 DNA reads TGTGCCAGCAGTGCAATCAGGGGACTAGCGGGAGCTATGTACGAGCAGTACTTC.

This chain connects TRBV27 to TRBJ2-7; weak D call: TRBD1 (5 bases). The ends were cut back, 3 bases at V and 7 bases at J, with 16 bases in the middle. CDR1 and CDR2 (germline): MNHEY, SMNVEV (reference sequence). CDR3 length: 14 residues. In DNA, the CDR3 is TGTGCCAGCAGTTTTGGGGCCGATCCTGGGGAGCAGTACTTC. This sequence encodes CASSFGADPGEQYF.

The chain couples TRBV7-9 to TRBJ2-7, with a possible D match to TRBD2 (7 bases). CDR3 length equals 16 residues. V lost 4 bases and J lost 5, with 21 bases in between. Germline lookup yields CDR1 SEHNR and CDR2 FQNEAQ (reference sequence). CDR3 in DNA: TGTGCCAGCAGCTCAACAAAGGGGGAGGGTCCCCACGAGCAGTACTTC. As protein: CASSSTKGEGPHEQYF.

This clone was seen a handful of times. The chain uses TRBV30 and TRBJ2-2; TRBD2 aligns across 15 bases. With 3 bases clipped from V and 2 bases from J, the junction kept 13 bases outside the gene matches. The CDR3 totals 20 residues. CDR1 is GTSNPN, CDR2 SVGIG, per germline (reference sequence). The CDR3 DNA is TGTGCCTGGAGGACTTATTCGGGACTAGCGGGAGGACCCAACACCGGGGAGCTGTTTTTT. Translation gives CAWRTYSGLAGGPNTGELFF.

In this sample, this clone turned up once. The rearrangement joins TRBV7-6 to TRBJ2-5; 8 bases map to TRBD1. There are 17 residues in the CDR3. V lost 1 base to trimming and J lost 4 bases; unmatched junction nucleotides: 11. Germline loops: CDR1 SGHVS, CDR2 FNYEAQ. The CDR3 DNA reads as TGTGCCAGCAGCTTAGGCGGGTGGCAGGGGGCTGGAGAGACCCAGTACTTC. It codes for CASSLGGWQGAGETQYF. Combining the CDR3 with reference TRBV7-6 and TRBJ2-5 gives the whole variable domain GAGVSQSPRYKVTKRGQDVALRCDPISGHVSLYWYRQALGQGPEFLTYFNYEAQQDKSGLPNDRFSAERPEGSISTLTIQRTEQRDSAMYRCASSLGGWQGAGETQYFGPGTRLLVL.

The rearrangement links TRBV27 to TRBJ2-7; TRBD2 matches at 10 bases. V was pared by 0 bases and J by 2 bases, with 1 base of the junction left unmatched. In germline, CDR1 is MNHEY, CDR2 SMNVEV (reference sequence). The CDR3 runs 15 residues. This chain's CDR3 is CASSLSGLAAYEQYF. CDR3 coding DNA: TGTGCCAGCAGTTTATCAGGACTAGCGGCCTACGAGCAGTACTTC.

This sequence joins TRBV19 and TRBJ1-4, with 7 bases matching TRBD1. The CDR3 covers 15 residues. Germline V lookup: CDR1 LNHDA, CDR2 SQIVND (reference sequence). V lost 6 bases to trimming and J lost 6 bases; unmatched junction nucleotides: 10. As DNA, the CDR3 is TGTGCCAGTAGGCTCAGTAGGGGGCTTGATGAAAAACTGTTTTTT. Its translation is CASRLSRGLDEKLFF.

The gene calls are TRBV13 and TRBJ1-2, with TRBD1 matching 7 bases. V shed 2 bases and J 0 bases; nucleotides not matched to a gene: 3. The CDR3 has 15 amino acids. Per germline, CDR1 PRHDT and CDR2 FYEKMQ (reference sequence). The CDR3 DNA reads TGTGCCAGCAGCTTAACGGGACAGACTAACTATGGCTACACCTTC. It yields the protein CASSLTGQTNYGYTF.

The chain uses TRBV4-1 and TRBJ1-5, with 7 bases matching TRBD1. This CDR3 is built from 16 residues. Germline CDR1 MGHRA, CDR2 YSYEKL. J lost 3 bases, V lost 1 base, and 6 bases had no gene match. CDR3: CASSQVKGQSNQPQHF. The DNA of the CDR3 is TGCGCCAGCAGCCAAGTAAAGGGACAGTCCAATCAGCCCCAGCATTTT.

The chain couples TRBV19 to TRBJ2-7; tentatively, D is TRBD2 (9 bases). The germline CDR1 and CDR2 sequences are LNHDA and SQIVND (reference sequence). The CDR3 covers 21 residues. V dropped 4 bases and J dropped 6 bases, with 37 bases sitting between them. CDR3: CASSRNLVRGRTILTSGEQYF. DNA for the CDR3: TGTGCCAGTAGTAGGAATTTGGTCAGGGGGCGAACTATTTTGACTAGCGGCGAGCAGTACTTC.

The chain employs TRBV12-5 and TRBJ1-5; 11 nucleotides line up with TRBD1. Trimming cost V 2 bases and J 3 bases; bases outside gene matches: 6. CDR3 length: 17 amino acids. Germline V lookup: CDR1 LGHNT, CDR2 FRNRAP. DNA for the CDR3: TGTGCTAGTGGTTTGTCATGGGACAGGGGGGTCAATCAGCCCCAGCATTTT. Translation gives CASGLSWDRGVNQPQHF.

This chain links TRBV5-1 with TRBJ2-5; 7 bases match TRBD1. The J segment lost 1 base and the V segment lost 4 bases, leaving 4 bases of the junction unmatched. This CDR3 region has 14 residues. In germline, CDR1 is SGHRS, CDR2 YFSETQ. The CDR3 DNA reads TGCGCCAGCAGCGGCGGACAGGCCCAAGAGACCCAGTACTTC. Protein sequence: CASSGGQAQETQYF.

With regard to this clone: One end of the junction varies from germline; a read error may be responsible. The chain links TRBV7-7 to TRBJ2-2, with 8 positions matching TRBD2. CDR3 length: 16 amino acids. Looked up from germline, CDR1 is SSHAT and CDR2 is FNYEAQ (reference sequence). The CDR3 DNA reads as TGTGCTAGCAAGGTCGGGGGGGGATCGAACACCGGGGAGCTGTTTTTT. Translating gives CASKVGGGSNTGELFF.

The chain employs TRBV20-1 and TRBJ2-7, with D possibly matching TRBD2 (5 bases). Trimming cost V 6 bases and J 5 bases, with 8 bases left between them. Looked up from germline, CDR1 is DFQATT and CDR2 is SNEGSKA (reference sequence). CDR3 length: 10 residues. The CDR3 sequence is CSAARDEQYF. The CDR3 DNA sequence: TGCAGTGCCGCGCGGGACGAGCAGTACTTC.

This sequence joins TRBV2 and TRBJ2-7; 10 bases are shared with TRBD1. The trim removed 7 bases at V and 5 bases at J, leaving 8 bases unmatched. This CDR3 comprises 14 residues. From germline, CDR1 is SNHLY and CDR2 FYNNEI. The CDR3, as DNA: TGTGCCAGCACGGGGGGACAGGGGTCCAACGAGCAGTACTTC. Translating gives CASTGGQGSNEQYF.

The CDR3 nucleotides read TGTGCCAGCAGCCAAGCACCGGGACAGGGGTTCAATCAGCCCCAGCATTTT. Its protein is CASSQAPGQGFNQPQHF. The chain recombines TRBV7-2 with TRBJ1-5; 10 bases line up with TRBD1. The germline gives CDR1 SGHTA, CDR2 FQGNSA. The CDR3 consists of 17 residues. The V segment lost 5 bases and the J segment 3 bases; nucleotides outside the gene matches: 10.

V and J are TRBV19 and TRBJ2-7; the D gene is possibly TRBD1 (6 bases). Trimming shortened V by 6 bases and J by 4 bases, and 16 bases separated the two germline ends. The germline V gene encodes CDR1 LNHDA and CDR2 SQIVND (reference sequence). CDR3 length: 14 amino acids. The CDR3 sequence is CASSGAPRGYEQYF. CDR3 coding DNA: TGTGCCAGTAGCGGCGCCCCGAGGGGGTACGAGCAGTACTTC.

This clone was observed a handful of times. The V and J genes are TRBV30 and TRBJ1-5; 11 bases align to TRBD1. V gave up 4 bases and J gave up 0 bases; unmatched junction bases: 14. Germline CDR1 and CDR2: GTSNPN and SVGIG (reference sequence). The CDR3 is made up of 19 amino acids. The CDR3 nucleotides are TGTGCCTGGACCGCCGGACAGGGGGCGAAACCTTATAGCAATCAGCCCCAGCATTTT. Its protein product is CAWTAGQGAKPYSNQPQHF. Drawing the rest from reference TRBV30 and TRBJ1-5, the complete variable domain is SQTIHQWPATLVQPVGSPLSLECTVEGTSNPNLYWYRQAAGRGLQLLFYSVGIGQISSEVPQNLSASRPQDRQFILSSKKLLLSDSGFYLCAWTAGQGAKPYSNQPQHFGDGTRLSIL.

The chain combines TRBV28 with TRBJ2-1; 9 bases are shared with TRBD1. The V gene's germline CDR1 is MDHEN and CDR2 SYDVKM. Unmatched junction bases numbered 5, after V lost 5 bases and J lost 3 bases. CDR3 length equals 15 residues. CDR3 sequence: CASSVTGGGYNEQFF. CDR3 nucleotides: TGTGCCAGCAGTGTAACAGGGGGCGGCTACAATGAGCAGTTCTTC. Combining the CDR3 with reference TRBV28 and TRBJ2-1 gives the whole variable domain DVKVTQSSRYLVKRTGEKVFLECVQDMDHENMFWYRQDPGLGLRLIYFSYDVKMKEKGDIPEGYSVSREKKERFSLILESASTNQTSMYLCASSVTGGGYNEQFFGPGTRLTVL.

The V gene is TRBV5-4, the J gene TRBJ2-7; TRBD2 matches at 10 bases. V lost 7 bases and J lost 10; bases outside the gene matches: 14. CDR1 and CDR2 (germline): SGHNT, YYREEE (reference sequence). This CDR3 is 14 amino acids long. The CDR3 protein is CASRRAGGPSHQYF. CDR3 DNA sequence: TGTGCCAGCCGAAGAGCGGGAGGGCCAAGTCACCAGTACTTC.

J is TRBJ2-4 and V is TRBV7-9; tentative D call: TRBD1 (6 bases). The V and J ends lost 4 bases and 5 bases respectively, with 21 bases between them. CDR1 is SEHNR and CDR2 is FQNEAQ in the germline V gene (reference sequence). The CDR3 consists of 17 residues. The chain's CDR3 is CASSSSNRDIDQNIQYF. CDR3 in DNA: TGTGCCAGCAGCTCGAGTAACCGGGACATCGACCAAAACATTCAGTACTTC. The full variable domain, in which reference TRBV7-9 and TRBJ2-4 provide the parts outside the CDR3, is DTGVSQNPRHKITKRGQNVTFRCDPISEHNRLYWYRQTLGQGPEFLTYFQNEAQLEKSRLLSDRFSAERPKGSFSTLEIQRTEQGDSAMYLCASSSSNRDIDQNIQYFGAGTRLSVL.

The CDR3 bases are TGTGCCCCCAGGGGGGTTTTGAACGAGCAGTTCTTC. It specifies CAPRGVLNEQFF. The chain uses TRBV25-1 and TRBJ2-1; possible D gene TRBD1, 7 bases. Germline CDR1 and CDR2: MGHDK and SYGVNS. This CDR3 spans 12 amino acids. Trimming removed 11 bases from V and 10 bases from J, with 18 bases in between.

The chain couples TRBV29-1 to TRBJ2-5; D gene uncertain. The J call is uncertain, as TRBJ2-7 better fits the DNA end. The length of the CDR3 is 13 residues. The germline V gene has CDR1 SQVTM and CDR2 ANQGSEA. The chain's CDR3 is CSAGDGSAYEQYF. CDR3 coding DNA: TGCAGCGCCGGAGACGGGTCGGCCTACGAGCAGTACTTC.

This clone was observed a single time. The CDR3 DNA sequence: TGTGCCAGCAGCGGGACAGGGGGTGGGCAGCCCCAGCATTTT. Protein: CASSGTGGGQPQHF. The chain recombines TRBV7-2 with TRBJ1-5, with 11 bases that match TRBD1. CDR3 size: 14 residues. The junction had 4 bases not matched to a gene; V was cut back by 5 bases and J by 7 bases. Germline CDR1 SGHTA, CDR2 FQGNSA. Combining the CDR3 with reference TRBV7-2 and TRBJ1-5 gives the whole variable domain GAGVSQSPSNKVTEKGKDVELRCDPISGHTALYWYRQSLGQGLEFLIYFQGNSAPDKSGLPSDRFSAERTGGSVSTLTIQRTQQEDSAVYLCASSGTGGGQPQHFGDGTRLSIL.